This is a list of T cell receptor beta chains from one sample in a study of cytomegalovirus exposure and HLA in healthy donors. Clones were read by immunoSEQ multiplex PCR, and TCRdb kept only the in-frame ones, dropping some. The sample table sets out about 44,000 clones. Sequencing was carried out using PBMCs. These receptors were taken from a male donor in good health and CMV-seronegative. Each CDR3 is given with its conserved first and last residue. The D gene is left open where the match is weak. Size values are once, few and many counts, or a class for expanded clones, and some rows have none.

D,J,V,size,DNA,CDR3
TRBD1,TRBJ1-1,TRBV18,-,TGTGCCAGCTCACTATCGACAGGGGGGAACACTGAAGCTTTCTTT,CASSLSTGGNTEAFF
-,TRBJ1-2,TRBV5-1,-,TGCGCCAGCAGCGTGGCCGGGACTATTTCTTATGGCTACACCTTC,CASSVAGTISYGYTF
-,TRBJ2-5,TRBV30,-,TGTGCCTGGAGGGCTCCGGGAAGCGAGACCCAGTACTTC,CAWRAPGSETQYF
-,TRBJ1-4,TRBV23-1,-,TGCGCCAGCTCCCTGAGGGATCCTCTTCGGGTAAATGAAAAACTGTTTTTT,CASSLRDPLRVNEKLFF
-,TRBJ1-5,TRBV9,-,TGTGCCAGCAGCCCTGACAGGCTAGGGCAGCCCCAGCATTTT,CASSPDRLGQPQHF
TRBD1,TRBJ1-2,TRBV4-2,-,TGTGCCAGCAGCCGAGAGGGGGCGGACTATGGCTACACCTTC,CASSREGADYGYTF
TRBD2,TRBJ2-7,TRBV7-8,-,TGTGCCAGCCGATCCTGGGGGCGGGAGGGCGAGGAGCAGTACTTC,CASRSWGREGEEQYF
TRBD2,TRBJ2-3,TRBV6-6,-,TGTGCCAGCAGTTACCTTCCCCTAGCGGGCACAGATACGCAGTATTTT,CASSYLPLAGTDTQYF
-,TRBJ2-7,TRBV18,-,TGTGCCAGCTCACACCCGGGATCGTCCTACGAGCAGTACTTC,CASSHPGSSYEQYF
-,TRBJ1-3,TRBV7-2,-,TGTGCCAGCAGCTTCGGACAGGGAAACACCATATATTTT,CASSFGQGNTIYF
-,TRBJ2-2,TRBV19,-,TGTGCCAGTAGTACTGCCGGGACACATAACACCGGGGAGCTGTTTTTT,CASSTAGTHNTGELFF
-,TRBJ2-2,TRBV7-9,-,TGTGCCAGCAGCCCAGCAGGGGCCGGGGAGCTGTTTTTT,CASSPAGAGELFF
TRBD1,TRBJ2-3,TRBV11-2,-,TGTGCCAGCAGCTCGGACAGGGCGAAACCAGATACGCAGTATTTT,CASSSDRAKPDTQYF
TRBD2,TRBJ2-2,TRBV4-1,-,TGCGCCAGCAGTGGACTAGGTAACACCGGGGAGCTGTTTTTT,CASSGLGNTGELFF
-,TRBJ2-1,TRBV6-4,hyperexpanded,TGTGCCAGCAGTGCGTCCGCGGGCTCCTACAATGAGCAGTTCTTC,CASSASAGSYNEQFF
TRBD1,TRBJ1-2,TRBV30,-,TGTGCCCGGAGGGACAGGGGCCTTCCGGGCTACACCTTC,CARRDRGLPGYTF
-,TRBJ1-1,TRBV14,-,TGTGCCAGCAGCCTCAGGGGTGGTCGGACTGAAGCTTTCTTT,CASSLRGGRTEAFF
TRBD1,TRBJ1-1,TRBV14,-,TGTGCCAGCAGCCAAGGACAGGGGCGATACACTGAAGCTTTCTTT,CASSQGQGRYTEAFF
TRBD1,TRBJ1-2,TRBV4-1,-,TGCGCCAGCAGCCAAGGACAGGGCCAGTACTATGGCTACACCTTC,CASSQGQGQYYGYTF
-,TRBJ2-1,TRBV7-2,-,TGTGCCAGCAGCTTAACCCAGATGAAGTACAATGAGCAGTTCTTC,CASSLTQMKYNEQFF
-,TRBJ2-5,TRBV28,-,TGTGCCAGCAGTTTAACGGCGGGACGGGGTTTTCGGACCCAGTACTTC,CASSLTAGRGFRTQYF
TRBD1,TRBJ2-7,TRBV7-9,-,TGTGCCAGCAGCTCGGAGACAGGGTTCCCCTACGAGCAGTACTTC,CASSSETGFPYEQYF
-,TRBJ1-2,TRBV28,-,TGTGCCAGCAGTACTCTCCCCCTTTCGGATGGCTACACCTTC,CASSTLPLSDGYTF
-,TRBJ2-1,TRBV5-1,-,TGCGCCAGCGCCCGGGACTTTTCCTACAATGAGCAGTTCTTC,CASARDFSYNEQFF
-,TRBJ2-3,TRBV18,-,TGTGCCAGCTCACAGTCCGGACAGATAAGCACAGATACGCAGTATTTT,CASSQSGQISTDTQYF
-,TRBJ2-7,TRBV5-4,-,TGTGCTACGAAGGCGCGGGGAGAGGCCTACGAGCAGTACTTC,CATKARGEAYEQYF
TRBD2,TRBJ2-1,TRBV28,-,TGTGCCAGCAGTTTTCTAGCGGGAGACCTGGGATTCTTC,CASSFLAGDLGFF
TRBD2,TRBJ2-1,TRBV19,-,TGTGCCAGTAGGCGGGCCTCTAGCGGGAACCCCTACAATGAGCAGTTCTTC,CASRRASSGNPYNEQFF
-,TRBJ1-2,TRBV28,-,TGTGCCACCCGGATACAGGGTGGCGGCTACACCTTC,CATRIQGGGYTF
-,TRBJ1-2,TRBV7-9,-,TGTGCCAGCAGCACCGCCTACCGGGGGAACTATGGCTACACCTTC,CASSTAYRGNYGYTF
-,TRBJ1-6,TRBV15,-,TGTGCCACCAGCAGAGCCCTTAATTCACCCCTCCACTTT,CATSRALNSPLHF
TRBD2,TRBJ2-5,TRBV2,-,TGTGCCCGGGGAGGAGCGGGGATCTTAGAGACCCAGTACTTC,CARGGAGILETQYF
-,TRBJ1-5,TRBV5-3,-,TGTGCCAGAAGCTTGGGAGGCAGGGAAGTCGATCAGCCCCAGCATTTT,CARSLGGREVDQPQHF
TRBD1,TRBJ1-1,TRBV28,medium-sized,TGTGCCAGCAGTTCCACAGGGGGCTACACTGAAGCTTTCTTT,CASSSTGGYTEAFF
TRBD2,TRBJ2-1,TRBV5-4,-,TGTGCCAGCAGCGGAGCACTAGCGAACGACAATGAGCAGTTCTTC,CASSGALANDNEQFF
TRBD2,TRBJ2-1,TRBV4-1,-,TGCGCCAGCAGCCAGCCGACTAGCGTTTCCAATGAGCAGTTCTTC,CASSQPTSVSNEQFF
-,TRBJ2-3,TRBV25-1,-,TGTGCCAGCAGTGATGATACAGGGAGAACAGATACGCAGTATTTT,CASSDDTGRTDTQYF
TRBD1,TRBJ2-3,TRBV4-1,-,TGCGCCAGCAGCCAACCCCGGTTGGGACAGGGACCCACAGATACGCAGTATTTT,CASSQPRLGQGPTDTQYF
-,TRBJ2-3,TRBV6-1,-,TGTGCCAGCACCCTCACAGGTAGCACAGATACGCAGTATTTT,CASTLTGSTDTQYF
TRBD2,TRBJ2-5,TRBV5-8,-,TGTGCCAGCAGTCCCGGACTAGCGGGAGAAGAGACCCAGTACTTC,CASSPGLAGEETQYF
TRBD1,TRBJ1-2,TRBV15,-,TGTGCCACCAGCAGCGATCGACAGGGAACGGGGGGCTACACCTTC,CATSSDRQGTGGYTF
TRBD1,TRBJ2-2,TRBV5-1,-,TGCGCCAGCAGCCGGGACAGGGGTAAAACCGGGGAGCTGTTTTTT,CASSRDRGKTGELFF